Following are 4 T cell receptor beta chains from one sample sequenced in a study of T cell responses to AZD1222 COVID-19 vaccine. The method was immunoSEQ multiplex PCR; TCRdb's version includes in-frame clones alone and lacks a portion of them. This table has around 260,000 clones, 93% appearing once. This specimen consisted of peripheral blood, obtained on day 0 of AZD1222 vaccination. The receptors derive from an adult in good health.

The count of this clone is one. V is TRBV5-1 and J is TRBJ1-1; no firm D call. The CDR3 has 12 residues. Germline-derived CDR1 and CDR2 are SGHRS and YFSETQ. Trimming took off 4 bases at V and 3 bases at J, with 7 bases between the two ends. The CDR3 sequence: CASSLRDTEAFF. DNA for the CDR3: TGCGCCAGCAGCCTGCGGGACACTGAAGCTTTCTTT.

The rearrangement links TRBV30 to TRBJ1-2; no clear D. The ends were cut back, 6 bases at V and 4 bases at J, with 18 bases in the middle. The CDR3 runs 14 residues. Germline V lookup: CDR1 GTSNPN, CDR2 SVGIG (reference sequence). The CDR3: CACPRVMVRYGYTF. The CDR3 DNA reads TGTGCCTGCCCCCGGGTGATGGTGCGCTATGGCTACACCTTC.

The chain couples TRBV7-9 to TRBJ2-1; D perhaps matches TRBD1 (5 bases). The germline gives CDR1 SEHNR, CDR2 FQNEAQ (reference sequence). V lost 1 base to trimming and J lost 4 bases, with 14 bases between them. This CDR3 has 16 amino acids. Written as DNA, the CDR3 is TGTGCCAGCAGCTTAGTAGAATTAGCAGGGTACAATGAGCAGTTCTTC. It codes for CASSLVELAGYNEQFF.

The V call is TRBV7-8, the J call TRBJ1-5; no definite D call. The CDR3 spans 14 residues. CDR1 is SGHVS, CDR2 FQNEAQ, per germline. Trimming took off 1 base at V and 4 bases at J, with 8 bases between the two ends. The CDR3 DNA is TGTGCCAGCAGCTTAGGATCTCGGAATCAGCCCCAGCATTTT. Protein sequence: CASSLGSRNQPQHF.